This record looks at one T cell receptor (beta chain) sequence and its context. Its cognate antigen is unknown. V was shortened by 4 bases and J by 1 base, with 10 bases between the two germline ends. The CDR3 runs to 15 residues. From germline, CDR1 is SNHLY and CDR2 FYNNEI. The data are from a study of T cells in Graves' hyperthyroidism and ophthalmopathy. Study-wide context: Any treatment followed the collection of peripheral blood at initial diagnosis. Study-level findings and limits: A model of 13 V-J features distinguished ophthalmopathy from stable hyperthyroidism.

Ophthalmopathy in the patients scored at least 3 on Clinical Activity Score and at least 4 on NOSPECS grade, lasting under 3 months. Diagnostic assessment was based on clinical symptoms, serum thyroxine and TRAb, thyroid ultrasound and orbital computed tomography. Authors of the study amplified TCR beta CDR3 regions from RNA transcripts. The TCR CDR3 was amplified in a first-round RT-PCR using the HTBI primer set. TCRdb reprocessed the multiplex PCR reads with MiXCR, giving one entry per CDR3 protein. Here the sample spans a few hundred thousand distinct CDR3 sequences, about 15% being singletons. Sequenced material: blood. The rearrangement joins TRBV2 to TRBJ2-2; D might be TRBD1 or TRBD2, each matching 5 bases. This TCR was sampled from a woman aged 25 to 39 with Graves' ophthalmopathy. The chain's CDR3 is CASSVGTGNTGELFF. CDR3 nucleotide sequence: TGTGCCAGCAGTGTCGGGACGGGGAACACCGGGGAGCTGTTTTTT.